Sequencing of this T cell receptor beta chain was carried out in a study of radiation and T cells in renal cell carcinoma. The germline V gene has CDR1 SGDLS and CDR2 YYNGEE. The CDR3 loop spans 13 amino acids. Trimming shortened V by 6 bases and J by 2 bases, and 10 bases separated the two germline ends. To note about this clone: Its target is not known.

The assay was immunoSEQ multiplex PCR, and TCRdb's table has in-frame clones only and misses some. The sample shows about 10,000 clones, roughly three fifths of them seen only once. Study-wide findings and caveats: Dominant CDR3 motifs occupied more repertoire in irradiated than control tumors.

Stated treatment: treatment-naive control, cytoreductive nephrectomy. The chain carries TRBV9 and TRBJ2-3; D is ambiguous. The material was tumor tissue, obtained from a patient whose treatment was nephrectomy without radiotherapy. The TCR was taken from a man in his forties or fifties with renal cell carcinoma. The CDR3 protein is CASNPAPTDTQYF. DNA for the CDR3: TGTGCCAGCAACCCCGCCCCCACAGATACGCAGTATTTT.